These T cell receptor beta chains were read from a single sample in a study of spatial heterogeneity in lung cancer. Each CDR3 protein is one row after TCRdb ran MiXCR on the 5' RACE reads. The sample shows roughly 48,000 distinct CDR3 sequences, about 5.8% of them seen only once. The material was PBMCs, obtained at surgery. Source of these receptors: a male donor with early-stage non-small cell lung cancer. CDR3s include the opening cysteine and the closing phenylalanine or tryptophan. A D gene is named only where the DNA matches it firmly. Clone size appears in some rows only: once, few, many, or a class for an expanded clone.

d_gene	v_gene	abundance	j_gene	CDR3nt	CDR3aa
-	TRBV7-8	many	TRBJ2-7	TGTGCCAGCAGCAACAGGGTCGGGGGCTCCTACGAGCAGTACTTC	CASSNRVGGSYEQYF
TRBD2	TRBV6-5	-	TRBJ2-5	TGTGCCAGCAGTTCCGGGACTAGCGGGGGTTATCGGGAGACCCAGTACTTC	CASSSGTSGGYRETQYF
TRBD1	TRBV7-2	-	TRBJ2-2	TGTGCCAGCAGCTTAGCGGGGACAGAGACCGGGGAGCTGTTTTTT	CASSLAGTETGELFF
-	TRBV6-2/TRBV6-3	few	TRBJ1-1	TGTGCCAGCAAGACGGTCGGCTCCACTGAAGCTTTCTTT	CASKTVGSTEAFF
-	TRBV5-1	many	TRBJ1-1	TGCGCCAGCAGCTTACAAAGGGCGAACACTGAAGCTTTCTTT	CASSLQRANTEAFF
TRBD1	TRBV2	-	TRBJ2-5	TGTGCCAGCAGTCCGAGGACAGGGAGGGAGACCCAGTACTTC	CASSPRTGRETQYF
TRBD2	TRBV30	many	TRBJ2-5	TGTGCCTGGAGTAACGAGACTAGCGTGCAAGAGACCCAGTACTTC	CAWSNETSVQETQYF
-	TRBV2	many	TRBJ2-3	TGTGCCAGCAGTGAGAGCCAGGGAAGGGATACGCAGTATTTT	CASSESQGRDTQYF
-	TRBV5-1	many	TRBJ1-2	TGCGCCAGCAGCCCAAGTGAGGGAAACTATGGCTACACCTTC	CASSPSEGNYGYTF
-	TRBV5-1	many	TRBJ2-5	TGCGCCAGCTCACAAAGCCCGGGGAGAGAGACCCAGTACTTC	CASSQSPGRETQYF
-	TRBV5-5	few	TRBJ2-7	TGTGCCAGCAGCTTGGCCGGCTACTACGAGCAGTACTTC	CASSLAGYYEQYF
-	TRBV20-1	many	TRBJ2-7	TGCAGTGCTGGGGACAACTACGAGCAGTACTTC	CSAGDNYEQYF
-	TRBV7-9	many	TRBJ2-7	TGTGCCAGCAGCTTTGCGGCTAACGAGCAGTACTTC	CASSFAANEQYF
-	TRBV27	many	TRBJ1-5	TGTGCCAGCAGTTTATCTCCTGGGACGGCTAATCAGCCCCAGCATTTT	CASSLSPGTANQPQHF
-	TRBV12-3/TRBV12-4	many	TRBJ2-1	TGTGCCAGCAGTCCATCAGGGATAGGCAATGAGCAGTTCTTC	CASSPSGIGNEQFF
TRBD2	TRBV6-8	-	TRBJ2-1	TGTGCCAGCAGCCCCGGGACTAGCGGGAGTAATGAGCAGTTCTTC	CASSPGTSGSNEQFF
-	TRBV7-2	many	TRBJ1-6	TGTGCCAGCAGCTTATTGGGGGTGGATAATTCACCCCTCCACTTT	CASSLLGVDNSPLHF
TRBD2	TRBV23-1	many	TRBJ2-5	TGCGCCAGCACCCCCCTGGGTGGGGGGTTAGCGGGGTACCAAGAGACCCAGTACTTC	CASTPLGGGLAGYQETQYF
-	TRBV28	many	TRBJ2-1	TGTGCCAGCAGTTTGGCACGCTACAATGAGCAGTTCTTC	CASSLARYNEQFF
-	TRBV7-2	many	TRBJ2-5	TGTGCCAGCAGCTTAGATCCGGTTCAAGAGACCCAGTACTTC	CASSLDPVQETQYF
-	TRBV28	many	TRBJ1-2	TGTGCCAGCAGTTTCGGAGGAGACTATGGCTACACCTTC	CASSFGGDYGYTF
-	TRBV20-1	many	TRBJ1-3	TGCAGTGCTAGAGACACAGGGTGGCAAAACACCATATATTTT	CSARDTGWQNTIYF
TRBD2	TRBV7-9	many	TRBJ2-1	TGTGCCAGCAGCTTCGGAACTAGCGGGCCCAATGAGCAGTTCTTC	CASSFGTSGPNEQFF
TRBD1	TRBV5-1	many	TRBJ2-7	TGCGCCAGCAGCTTGGGACAGGGGACCGAGCAGTACTTC	CASSLGQGTEQYF
-	TRBV12-3/TRBV12-4	many	TRBJ1-1	TGTGCCAGCAGCACAGCGGGGAGCACTGAAGCTTTCTTT	CASSTAGSTEAFF
TRBD2	TRBV3-1	many	TRBJ2-3	TGTGCCAGCAGCTTTAGCGGGAGAAACACAGATACGCAGTATTTT	CASSFSGRNTDTQYF
-	TRBV20-1	many	TRBJ1-4	TGCAGTGCTAGAGGGGACGGCGAGGAAAAACTGTTTTTT	CSARGDGEEKLFF
-	TRBV3-1	-	TRBJ1-5	TGTGCCAGCAGCCCGGGGCATAGCAATCAGCCCCAGCATTTT	CASSPGHSNQPQHF
TRBD2	TRBV27	many	TRBJ2-5	TGTGCCAGCAGTTTGATATCAGCGGGAGGAGGAGAGACCCAGTACTTC	CASSLISAGGGETQYF
-	TRBV12-3/TRBV12-4	many	TRBJ2-2	TGTGCCAGCAGTTTAGGCGGGACCTACACCGGGGAGCTGTTTTTT	CASSLGGTYTGELFF
-	TRBV3-1	many	TRBJ2-7	TGTGCCAGCAGCCAAGATGGGTCAGTCTACGAGCAGTACTTC	CASSQDGSVYEQYF
-	TRBV30	-	TRBJ2-1	TGTGCCACGGGGTACAATGAGCAGTTCTTC	CATGYNEQFF
TRBD1	TRBV5-1	many	TRBJ2-7	TGCGCCAGCAGGACGAGGGACAGTCTTATCGGCGAGCAGTACTTC	CASRTRDSLIGEQYF
TRBD1	TRBV5-6	few	TRBJ2-3	TGTGCCAGCAGCTGGGACAGGGCCGATACAGATACGCAGTATTTT	CASSWDRADTDTQYF
TRBD2	TRBV4-3	many	TRBJ2-1	TGCGCCAGCAGCCAAGTGGGACTAGTAGGGGGGTCCTCCTACAATGAGCAGTTCTTC	CASSQVGLVGGSSYNEQFF
-	TRBV5-1	many	TRBJ1-5	TGCGCCAGCAGCTTGACAGGAAGTGGGGATCAGCCCCAGCATTTT	CASSLTGSGDQPQHF
-	TRBV28	many	TRBJ2-1	TGTGCCAGCAGTTCCCTCCAAGCGGCGTCCAATGAGCAGTTCTTC	CASSSLQAASNEQFF
TRBD2	TRBV20-1	many	TRBJ2-1	TGCAGTGCTAGTAAGGTAGCGGGAATGTACAATGAGCAGTTCTTC	CSASKVAGMYNEQFF
-	TRBV6-5	many	TRBJ1-3	TGTGCCAGCAGTTACTCGCAGGGACCCACTGGAAACACCATATATTTT	CASSYSQGPTGNTIYF
TRBD2	TRBV12-3/TRBV12-4	few	TRBJ2-5	TGTGCCAGCAGTTTATCTAGCGGAGGGGAGACCCAGTACTTC	CASSLSSGGETQYF